The T cell receptor (beta chain) described here comes from a study of blood T cell repertoires in COVID-19. Turning to the study itself: Samples of COVID-19 (acute and convalescent) were obtained from the United States, Italy and Spain. Sources were T cells, B-cell-depleted T cells, or PBMCs; the material itself was cDNA or gDNA.

One Seattle source followed patients from active infection through their disease course. The germline V gene encodes CDR1 LGHNT and CDR2 FRNRAP. V lost 0 bases and J lost 7; bases outside the gene matches: 8. The CDR3 loop spans 16 amino acids. Study processing details: Reference gene primer amplification gave estimated nucleated cell counts. Assay used: immunoSEQ multiplex PCR; TCRdb lists only in-frame clones, some missing. V and J calls and clone size are those listed in that table; D and trimming were worked out from the DNA. The table lists approximately 97,000 clones, over 85% of them singletons.

V gene TRBV12-5 combines with J gene TRBJ2-1, with 8 positions matching TRBD2. This receptor was taken from a woman aged 45-60 years with COVID-19, enrolled during active disease. The sample comprised peripheral blood. The CDR3 loop reads CASGLVGGGARNEQFF. The DNA for the CDR3 is TGTGCTAGTGGTTTGGTCGGGGGGGGCGCGAGGAATGAGCAGTTCTTC.